The clone carrying this T cell receptor beta chain came up a few times. Its antigen remains unknown. A sample-barcoded 5' primer and a J-beta primer mix were used in a second PCR of roughly 7 to 11 cycles. TCRdb fed the 5' RACE reads into MiXCR, producing one record per CDR3 protein. The sample yields over 1,300,000 distinct CDR3 sequences, approximately 63% seen once. Extractions gave at least 5.5 micrograms of total RNA per sample. This sample is part of a study of blood T cells in healthy people across ages. General study points: Estimates of diversity drawn from one million T cells were considered underestimates.

The CDR3 runs 17 residues. The germline V gene encodes CDR1 MGHRA and CDR2 YSYEKL. With V trimmed by 3 bases and J by 2 bases, 8 bases remained unmatched. The clonotype comes from a man between 18 and 29 years old in good health. Sequencing input: blood. The V gene is TRBV4-1, the J gene TRBJ2-1, with 9 nucleotides matching TRBD2. CDR3 sequence: CASSQRETSGPYNEQFF. CDR3 DNA: TGCGCCAGCAGCCAGAGGGAGACTAGCGGACCCTACAATGAGCAGTTCTTC.